Listed below are T cell receptor beta chains from one sample, sequenced in a study of T-cell memory formation after mild COVID-19. TCRdb re-called the 5' RACE reads with MiXCR, one entry per CDR3 protein. Of 350,000 to 500,000 distinct CDR3 sequences in the sample, more than 20% are singletons; the top ten hold about 12%. What was sequenced was PBMCs or a T cell subset sorted from them (not recorded which). The receptor source for this set is an adult woman who had mild COVID-19 (a few samples of this study predate the infection). Cell type and time point are not known. The CDR3 runs from the conserved cysteine through the conserved F or W. The order of the fields is clone size, D gene, V gene, J gene, CDR3 DNA, CDR3 protein. D genes are given only for firm matches. Rows give clone size only sometimes, using once, few, many, or a class for an expanded clone.

>few|NA|TRBV12-3/TRBV12-4|TRBJ2-1
TGTGCCAGCACCCCCGGGACCAACTACAATGAGCAGTTCTTC
CASTPGTNYNEQFF
>NA|NA|TRBV30|TRBJ1-1
TGTGCCTGGAGTGTACTGGGCGGGTATGAAGCTTTCTTT
CAWSVLGGYEAFF
>few|NA|TRBV7-9|TRBJ2-7
TGTGCCAGCAGTGGAACAGGGTGGGTCGAGCAGTACTTC
CASSGTGWVEQYF
>NA|NA|TRBV10-3|TRBJ2-7
TGTGCCATCAGTGAAGTAAGAGCCGAGCAGTACTTC
CAISEVRAEQYF
>NA|NA|TRBV30|TRBJ1-4
TGTGCCTGGAGCTCTGCCTCCCATCGAAGGTTT
CAWSSASHRRF
>few|NA|TRBV7-8|TRBJ2-3
TGTGCCAGCAGCTTGCCGGGACGAGAGCCGGCAGATACGCAGTATTTT
CASSLPGREPADTQYF
>NA|TRBD1|TRBV11-2|TRBJ1-2
TGTGCCAGCAGCGCACAGGGGTTAGGCTACACCTTC
CASSAQGLGYTF
>NA|TRBD1|TRBV6-5|TRBJ2-7
TGTGCCAGCCACTCAGGGGGCGGCGTTGCCTACGAGCAGTACTTC
CASHSGGGVAYEQYF
>NA|TRBD1|TRBV28|TRBJ2-3
TGTGCCAGCAACTCGAAGCAGGGGGAACATACGCAGTATTTT
CASNSKQGEHTQYF
>NA|TRBD2|TRBV6-5|TRBJ2-7
TGTGCCAGCAGTTACAGCGGGGGGGGGAGGGCCTACGAGCAGTACTTC
CASSYSGGGRAYEQYF
>NA|NA|TRBV9|TRBJ2-7
TGTGCCAGCAGCCCCCCAGGGTCCCACGAGCAGTACTTC
CASSPPGSHEQYF
>NA|NA|TRBV4-1|TRBJ2-1
TGCGCCAGCAGACTGAGGAGTGTCTCGGATGAGCAGTTCTTC
CASRLRSVSDEQFF
>few|NA|TRBV7-2|TRBJ1-4
TGTGCCAGCAGCTTAGCAGGGGTAACTAATGAAAAACTGTTTTTT
CASSLAGVTNEKLFF
>NA|NA|TRBV29-1|TRBJ2-5
TGCAGCGTTGAACGAGGAGGGCCAGAGACCCAGTACTTC
CSVERGGPETQYF
>few|NA|TRBV29-1|TRBJ2-7
TGCAGCGCTAAGACGGGATCCTACGAGCAGTACTTC
CSAKTGSYEQYF
>NA|NA|TRBV3-1|TRBJ2-5
TGTGCCAGCAGCCATGCGGGCCGGGGAAGAGAGACCCAGTACTTC
CASSHAGRGRETQYF
>NA|NA|TRBV7-3|TRBJ1-2
TGTGCCAGCAGCTTACCTGGCTACACCTTC
CASSLPGYTF
>few|TRBD1|TRBV5-1|TRBJ1-1
TGCGCCAGCAGCTTTACAGGGGGCTCTGAAGCTTTCTTT
CASSFTGGSEAFF
>NA|NA|TRBV7-3|TRBJ2-7
TGTGCCAGCAGCATAGGGCCACTCTCCTACGAGCAGTACTTC
CASSIGPLSYEQYF
>NA|NA|TRBV18|TRBJ1-5
TGTGCCAGCTCGGAGGAGAACAATCAGCCCCAGCATTTT
CASSEENNQPQHF
>NA|NA|TRBV3-1|TRBJ2-7
TGTGCCAGCAGCCGGACGGACACTGACGAGCAGTACTTC
CASSRTDTDEQYF
>few|NA|TRBV7-2|TRBJ2-1
TGTGCCAGCAGCTTGCAGGCCTACAATGAGCAGTTCTTC
CASSLQAYNEQFF
>few|NA|TRBV12-3/TRBV12-4|TRBJ1-2
TGTGCCAGCAGTACACCCGGGGACGTTTATGGCTACACCTTC
CASSTPGDVYGYTF
>few|NA|TRBV6-6|TRBJ1-1
TGTGCCAGCAGTCCGGCAGCGACGAACACTGAAGCTTTCTTT
CASSPAATNTEAFF
>few|NA|TRBV21-1|TRBJ2-7
TGTGCCAGCAGCAAAATTTGTAAGGACAGGGACGAGCAGTACTTC
CASSKICKDRDEQYF
>NA|TRBD1|TRBV6-5|TRBJ2-6
TGTGCCACCCTGGACAGGACTTCTGGGGCCAACGTCCTGACTTTC
CATLDRTSGANVLTF
>NA|TRBD2|TRBV4-1|TRBJ2-7
TGCGCCAGCAGCCCGGGGGGAAACTCCTACGAGCAGTACTTC
CASSPGGNSYEQYF
>NA|TRBD1|TRBV29-1|TRBJ1-1
TGCAGCGGCACGACAGGGCGGGACACTGAAGCTTTCTTT
CSGTTGRDTEAFF
>NA|NA|TRBV5-1|TRBJ2-5
TGCGCCAGCAGCCTGACTGGGCTTGGGCAAGAGACCCAGTACTTC
CASSLTGLGQETQYF
>NA|NA|TRBV20-1|TRBJ2-7
TGCAGTGCTAGAGGAGGGGGGGACGGGGCCTACGAGCAGTACTTC
CSARGGGDGAYEQYF
>NA|NA|TRBV7-9|TRBJ2-2
TGTGCCAGCAGCCAGAGCACAGTTGGGGTAACCGGGGAGCTGTTTTTT
CASSQSTVGVTGELFF
>many|TRBD2|TRBV12-3/TRBV12-4|TRBJ2-7
TGTGCTAGCGGGAGTAATTACGAGCAGTACTTC
CASGSNYEQYF
>few|NA|TRBV7-9|TRBJ1-2
TGTGCCAGCAGCCCCGCGGGGGTCTTCTATGGCTACACCTTC
CASSPAGVFYGYTF
>few|TRBD2|TRBV7-9|TRBJ2-5
TGTGCCAGCAGGGGGGCTTTCGGGACTAGGAACCAAGAGACCCAGTACTTC
CASRGAFGTRNQETQYF
>NA|NA|TRBV6-5|TRBJ2-7
TGTGCCAGCAGGGGGAACGAGCAGTACTTC
CASRGNEQYF
>NA|NA|TRBV2|TRBJ2-3
TGTGCCAGCAGTAGACCCCCCCCAGATACGCAGTATTTT
CASSRPPPDTQYF
>NA|TRBD1|TRBV9|TRBJ1-1
TGTGCCAGCAGCGCATGGGACAGGGGGACTGAAGCTTTCTTT
CASSAWDRGTEAFF
>few|NA|TRBV29-1|TRBJ1-4
TGCAGCGTTGAGGTTGGGCCAGGGAATGAAAAACTGTTTTTT
CSVEVGPGNEKLFF
>many|TRBD2|TRBV5-1|TRBJ2-1
TGTGCCAGCAGCCCTAGCGGGAGCTCCTACAATGAGCAGTTCTTC
CASSPSGSSYNEQFF
>few|TRBD2|TRBV20-1|TRBJ2-2
TGCAGTGCTAGGGGGTTAGGGACTAGCATATACGGCGACACCGGGGAGCTGTTTTTT
CSARGLGTSIYGDTGELFF
>few|TRBD1|TRBV7-8|TRBJ2-3
TGTGCCAGCAGTCCAGGACAGGGGATTAGCACAGATACGCAGTATTTT
CASSPGQGISTDTQYF
>few|NA|TRBV3-1|TRBJ1-1
TGTGCCAGCAGCCCTTTCTTCGGATCAGGGCTGAACACTGAAGCTTTCTTT
CASSPFFGSGLNTEAFF
>many|NA|TRBV5-1|TRBJ2-1
TGCGCCAGCTCTCCCGCGCGTGAGCAGTTCTTC
CASSPAREQFF
>NA|NA|TRBV5-1|TRBJ2-3
TGCGCCAGCATCCAGGGGATCAGCACAGATACGCAGTATTTT
CASIQGISTDTQYF
>few|TRBD2|TRBV12-3/TRBV12-4|TRBJ2-1
TGTGCCAGCAGTCCCAGGGAGGGCAATGAGCAGTTCTTC
CASSPREGNEQFF
>NA|NA|TRBV10-3|TRBJ1-1
TGTGCCATCAACCCCGGCAGGGCGAACACTGAAGCTTTCTTT
CAINPGRANTEAFF
>once|NA|TRBV7-9|TRBJ2-3
TGTGCCAGCAGCTTACCCTCATACACAGATACGCAGTATTTT
CASSLPSYTDTQYF
>NA|NA|TRBV25-1|TRBJ1-5
TGTGCCAGCAGTGGACAGTTCAATCAGCCCCAGCATTTT
CASSGQFNQPQHF
>few|NA|TRBV24-1|TRBJ1-1
TGTGCCACCAGTGATCCAGACGGGGAAGGGACTGAAGCTTTCTTT
CATSDPDGEGTEAFF
>few|NA|TRBV5-1|TRBJ2-2
TGCGCCAGCAGCTTAAGAGGGGACGGCACCGGGGAGCTGTTTTTT
CASSLRGDGTGELFF
>NA|NA|TRBV10-3|TRBJ1-3
TGTGCCATCAGTGAGATCTTTTCTGGAAACACCATATATTTT
CAISEIFSGNTIYF
>NA|TRBD1|TRBV4-1|TRBJ2-5
TGCGCCAGCAGCCAAGATTTGGACAGGGCACCTCCGGAGACCCAGTACTTC
CASSQDLDRAPPETQYF
>NA|NA|TRBV3-1|TRBJ2-2
TGTGCCAGCAGCCAAGATTGGAGGGAATCCACCGGGGAGCTGTTTTTT
CASSQDWRESTGELFF
>few|NA|TRBV5-5|TRBJ2-7
TGTGCCAGCAGCTGGGGCATTACCTACGAGCAGTACTTC
CASSWGITYEQYF
>NA|TRBD2|TRBV2|TRBJ2-5
TGTGCCAGCAGTCCATGGGACTACTATCGTGGGGAGACCCAGTACTTC
CASSPWDYYRGETQYF
>NA|NA|TRBV12-3/TRBV12-4|TRBJ1-2
TGTGCCAGCAAGCAGGGGAGTGGCTACACCTTC
CASKQGSGYTF
>few|TRBD2|TRBV10-2|TRBJ2-3
TGCGCCAGCATTGTAATGGTGGGACTAGCGGTGGATACGCAGTATTTT
CASIVMVGLAVDTQYF